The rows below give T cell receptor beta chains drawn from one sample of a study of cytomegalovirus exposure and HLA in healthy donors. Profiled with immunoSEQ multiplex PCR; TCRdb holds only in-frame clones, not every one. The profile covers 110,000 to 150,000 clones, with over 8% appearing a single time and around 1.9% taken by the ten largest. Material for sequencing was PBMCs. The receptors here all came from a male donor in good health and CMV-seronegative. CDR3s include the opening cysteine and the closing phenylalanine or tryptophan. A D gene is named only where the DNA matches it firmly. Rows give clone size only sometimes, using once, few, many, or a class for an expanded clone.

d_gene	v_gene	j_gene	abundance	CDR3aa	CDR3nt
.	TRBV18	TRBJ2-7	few	CASSLSLGGASYEQYF	TGTGCCAGCTCCCTCTCCTTGGGGGGAGCATCCTACGAGCAGTACTTC
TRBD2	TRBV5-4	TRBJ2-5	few	CASSSSSGRAETQYF	TGTGCCAGCAGTTCTTCTAGCGGGAGGGCCGAGACCCAGTACTTC
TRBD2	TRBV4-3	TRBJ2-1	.	CASSQEGSGGPLSSYNEQFF	TGCGCCAGCAGCCAAGAAGGAAGCGGGGGGCCTCTCAGCTCCTACAATGAGCAGTTCTTC
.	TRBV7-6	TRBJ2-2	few	CASSLRNTGELFF	TGTGCCAGCAGCTTGAGGAACACCGGGGAGCTGTTTTTT
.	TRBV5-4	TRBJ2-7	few	CASSLDRSSYEQYF	TGTGCCAGCAGCTTAGACAGGTCTTCCTACGAGCAGTACTTC
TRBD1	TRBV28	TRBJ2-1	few	CASGTGVYEQFF	TGTGCCAGCGGGACAGGGGTCTACGAGCAGTTCTTC
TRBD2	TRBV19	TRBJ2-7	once	CASSRVAGALLSEQYF	TGTGCCAGTAGTAGAGTAGCGGGAGCCCTCCTAAGCGAGCAGTACTTC
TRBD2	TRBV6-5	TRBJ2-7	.	CASRGAGKVYEQYF	TGTGCCAGCAGGGGAGCGGGAAAGGTCTACGAGCAGTACTTC
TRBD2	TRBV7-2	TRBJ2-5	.	CASSFSGRGGRETQYF	TGTGCCAGCAGCTTTTCCGGTCGCGGGGGGAGGGAGACCCAGTACTTC
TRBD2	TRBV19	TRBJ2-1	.	CASSLADTSYNEQFF	TGTGCCAGTAGCCTAGCGGATACCTCCTACAATGAGCAGTTCTTC
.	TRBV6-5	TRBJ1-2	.	CASSYGQHYGYTF	TGTGCCAGCAGTTACGGGCAGCACTATGGCTACACCTTC
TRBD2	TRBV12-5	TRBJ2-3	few	CASGFGLGGDTQYF	TGTGCTAGTGGTTTCGGACTAGGTGGAGATACGCAGTATTTT
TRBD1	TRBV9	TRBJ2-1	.	CASSRTGGRYNEQFF	TGTGCCAGCAGTCGGACAGGGGGCAGGTACAATGAGCAGTTCTTC
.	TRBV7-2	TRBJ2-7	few	CASRPPAGHEQYF	TGTGCCAGCAGACCCCCCGCAGGGCACGAGCAGTACTTC
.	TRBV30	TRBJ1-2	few	CAWNGPAAYGYTF	TGTGCCTGGAACGGTCCTGCAGCGTATGGCTACACCTTC
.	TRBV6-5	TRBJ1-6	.	CASSSLNSPLHF	TGTGCCAGCAGTTCCCTTAATTCACCCCTCCACTTT
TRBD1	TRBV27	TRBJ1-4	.	CASSQDRALSKLFF	TGTGCCAGCAGTCAAGACAGGGCTTTATCGAAACTGTTTTTT
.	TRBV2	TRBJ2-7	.	CASSVQGPPYEQYF	TGTGCCAGCAGTGTACAGGGCCCCCCCTACGAGCAGTACTTC
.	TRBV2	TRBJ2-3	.	CASSEETPTGADTQYF	TGTGCCAGCAGTGAAGAGACCCCAACGGGGGCAGATACGCAGTATTTT
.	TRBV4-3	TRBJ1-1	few	CASSQDVQGGTEAFF	TGCGCCAGCAGCCAAGATGTGCAGGGCGGCACTGAAGCTTTCTTT
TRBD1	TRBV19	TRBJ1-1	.	CASSITGGSTEAFF	TGTGCCAGTAGTATAACAGGGGGGAGTACTGAAGCTTTCTTT
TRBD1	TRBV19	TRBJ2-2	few	CASSQNRGRTGELFF	TGTGCCAGTAGCCAAAACAGGGGGCGGACCGGGGAGCTGTTTTTT
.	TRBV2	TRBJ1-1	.	CASTDDTSQAFF	TGTGCCAGCACCGACGACACGAGTCAAGCTTTCTTT
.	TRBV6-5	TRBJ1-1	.	CASKYLGGTTEAFF	TGTGCCAGCAAATACCTTGGGGGGACCACTGAAGCTTTCTTT
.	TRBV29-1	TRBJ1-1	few	CSVEDPGEAFF	TGCAGCGTTGAAGATCCGGGTGAAGCTTTCTTT
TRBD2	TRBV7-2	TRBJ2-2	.	CASSLVRAGGTGELFF	TGTGCCAGCAGCTTAGTCAGAGCGGGGGGCACCGGGGAGCTGTTTTTT
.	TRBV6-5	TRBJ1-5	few	CASRPKGPMNQPQHF	TGTGCCAGCAGACCCAAGGGGCCCATGAATCAGCCCCAGCATTTT
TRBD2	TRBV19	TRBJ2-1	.	CATLTSGGNNEQFF	TGTGCCACGCTAACTAGCGGGGGCAACAATGAGCAGTTCTTC
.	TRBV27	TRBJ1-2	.	CASSSNRIYGYTF	TGTGCCAGCAGTTCGAACAGGATATATGGCTACACCTTC
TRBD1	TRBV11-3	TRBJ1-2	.	CASSLVWAGGAGTYGYTF	TGTGCCAGCAGCTTAGTGTGGGCAGGGGGCGCCGGTACCTATGGCTACACCTTC
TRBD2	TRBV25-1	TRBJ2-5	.	CASSLAEHPQETQYF	TGTGCCAGCAGTCTAGCGGAGCATCCTCAAGAGACCCAGTACTTC
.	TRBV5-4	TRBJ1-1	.	CASSVDRGTEAFF	TGTGCCAGCAGCGTGGACAGAGGGACTGAAGCTTTCTTT
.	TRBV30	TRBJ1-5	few	CAWNSGSGQPQHF	TGTGCCTGGAACTCAGGGTCGGGTCAGCCCCAGCATTTT
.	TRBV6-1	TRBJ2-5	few	CASSVQGGETQYF	TGTGCCAGCAGTGTACAGGGTGGGGAGACCCAGTACTTC
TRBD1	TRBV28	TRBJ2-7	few	CASSLLDRGHEQYF	TGTGCCAGCAGTTTATTGGACAGGGGCCACGAGCAGTACTTC
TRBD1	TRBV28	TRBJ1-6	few	CASSLNRGNSPLHF	TGTGCCAGCAGTTTAAACAGGGGGAATTCACCCCTCCACTTT